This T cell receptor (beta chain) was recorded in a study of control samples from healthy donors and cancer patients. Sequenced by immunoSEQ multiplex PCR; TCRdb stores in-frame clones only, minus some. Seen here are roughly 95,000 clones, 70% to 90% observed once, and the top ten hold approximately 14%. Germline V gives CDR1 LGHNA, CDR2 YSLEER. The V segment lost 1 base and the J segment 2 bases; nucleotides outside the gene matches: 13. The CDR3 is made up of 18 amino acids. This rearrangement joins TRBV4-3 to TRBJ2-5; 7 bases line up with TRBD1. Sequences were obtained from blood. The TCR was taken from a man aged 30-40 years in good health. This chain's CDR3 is CASSQAAGGRNGQETQYF. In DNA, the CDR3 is TGCGCCAGCAGCCAAGCGGCAGGGGGAAGGAATGGTCAAGAGACCCAGTACTTC.